Listed here are 32 T cell receptor beta chains from one sample, sequenced in a study of breast tumors, draining lymph nodes, adjacent tissues. MiXCR, applied by TCRdb to the multiplex PCR reads, yields one record per CDR3 protein. The sample lists some 100,000 distinct CDR3 sequences; about 20% were seen once. Axillary draining lymph nodes of breast cancer patients supplied the node samples. The sequenced sample was axillary lymph node tissue. The receptors stem from a female donor with breast cancer. Some clones in this sample may be carry-over from other donors' samples.

The gene calls are TRBV5-1 and TRBJ2-7; TRBD2 matches 9 bases. Germline assignment: CDR1 SGHRS and CDR2 YFSETQ. The CDR3 length is 17 residues. Germline trimming cut 3 bases from V and 2 bases from J; bases unmatched to any gene: 12. DNA for the CDR3: TGCGCCAGCAGCTCCGACCGAACCGCGGGAGGGCCCTACGAGCAGTACTTC. Its protein is CASSSDRTAGGPYEQYF.

Points on this clonotype: A much bigger clone sits one base away, suggesting this may be a read error. Since no conserved phenylalanine or tryptophan closes the CDR3, a read error is the likely cause. V usage is TRBV7-9 and J usage is TRBJ2-1; D not certain. The V end was cut by 5 bases, the J end by 0 bases, with 14 bases between. Germline CDR1 and CDR2: SEHNR and FQNEAQ (reference sequence). This CDR3 spans 16 amino acids. CDR3: CASSIFRTLSYNEQFL. CDR3 coding DNA: TGTGCCAGCAGCATATTCAGGACCCTCTCCTACAATGAGCAGTTCCTC.

This clonotype was detected ten times or more. V gene TRBV30 combines with J gene TRBJ2-7, with 8 bases identical to TRBD2. CDR3 length equals 12 residues. V shed 3 bases and J 4 bases; nucleotides not matched to a gene: 2. Per germline, CDR1 GTSNPN and CDR2 SVGIG (reference sequence). CDR3 nucleotide sequence: TGTGCCTGGAGGGGCGGGAGGTACGAGCAGTACTTC. This codes for CAWRGGRYEQYF.

As regards this clonotype: A much larger clonotype is one base distant, so this may be a read error. The chain couples TRBV6-5 to TRBJ2-3; D perhaps matches TRBD2 (7 bases). This CDR3 is built from 13 residues. Trimming removed 5 bases from V and 8 bases from J, with 14 bases in between. In germline, CDR1 is MNHEY, CDR2 SVGAGI. This CDR3 is CASSRHREGTQYF. As DNA, the CDR3 is TGTGCCAGCAGTAGGCACAGGGAGGGTACGCAGTATTTT.

This clonotype was seen many times. The genes are TRBV6-6 and TRBJ1-5; no clear D. This CDR3 is 15 amino acids long. Per the germline V gene, CDR1 is MNHNY and CDR2 is SVGAGI (reference sequence). V was clipped by 5 bases and J by 7 bases, with 18 bases between them. The chain's CDR3 is CASSPRWEAGQPQHF. CDR3 coding DNA: TGTGCCAGCAGTCCACGCTGGGAGGCGGGGCAGCCCCAGCATTTT.

This clonotype was detected a few times. V and J are TRBV4-1 and TRBJ2-4; no firm D call. Germline assignment: CDR1 MGHRA and CDR2 YSYEKL. The CDR3 consists of 14 residues. The germline V and J ends were trimmed by 10 bases and 0 bases, with 13 bases remaining between them. For the CDR3, the DNA is TGCGCCATCACAGAACCCCTAGCCAAAAACATTCAGTACTTC. Its protein product is CAITEPLAKNIQYF.

This clonotype was observed many times. The genes are TRBV12-3 or TRBV12-4 and TRBJ2-1; the D gene is possibly TRBD1 (6 bases). There are 14 residues in the CDR3. Trimming pared 1 base from V and 5 bases from J, leaving 9 bases between. The CDR3 reads CASSLGTANNEQFF. The DNA of the CDR3 is TGTGCCAGCAGTTTAGGGACAGCTAACAATGAGCAGTTCTTC.

This clonotype has more than one count but fewer than ten. The chain joins TRBV18 to TRBJ2-7; D is uncertain. V dropped 4 bases and J dropped 2 bases, with 9 bases sitting between them. The CDR3 loop spans 13 amino acids. Germline CDR1 and CDR2: KGHSH and LQKENI. The CDR3 region is CASSQRTAYEQYF. The CDR3, as DNA: TGTGCCAGCTCACAGCGCACAGCCTACGAGCAGTACTTC.

Turning to this clonotype: A much more abundant neighbour one base away suggests this may be a read error. The CDR3 is CASSPTSGASYEQYF. The CDR3 bases are TGTGCCAGCAGCCCCACTAGCGGGGCCTCTTACGAGCAGTACTTC. The rearrangement joins TRBV28 to TRBJ2-7; 10 nucleotides align to TRBD2. With 6 bases clipped from V and 4 bases from J, the junction kept 9 bases outside the gene matches. The CDR3 contains 15 residues. CDR1 is MDHEN, CDR2 SYDVKM, per germline.

This clonotype was counted ten times or more. V is TRBV24-1 and J is TRBJ2-1, with 7 bases aligning to TRBD2. The CDR3 has 14 residues. Germline lookup yields CDR1 KGHDR and CDR2 SFDVKD. V was clipped by 2 bases and J by 4 bases; unmatched bases: 1. CDR3: CATSDWEGYNEQFF. The CDR3 DNA is TGTGCCACCAGTGATTGGGAGGGATACAATGAGCAGTTCTTC.

As regards this clonotype: With a much larger clone just one base away, this may be a read error. The conserved closing phenylalanine or tryptophan is absent in this CDR3, likely reflecting a read error. The chain employs TRBV18 and TRBJ2-3, with D possibly TRBD1 on 5 matching bases. The germline CDR1 and CDR2 sequences are KGHSH and LQKENI. The V end was cut by 8 bases, the J end by 1 base, with 10 bases between. The CDR3 runs 13 residues. Here the CDR3 reads CASREGGTDTQYS. In DNA, the CDR3 is TGTGCCAGCCGCGAAGGGGGCACAGATACGCAGTATTCT.

There are a few counts of this clonotype. CDR3 region: CAWSSRDQPQHF. The CDR3 DNA reads TGTGCCTGGAGTTCCAGGGATCAGCCCCAGCATTTT. The chain combines TRBV30 with TRBJ1-5, with a weak D call TRBD1 (5 bases). Trimming removed 2 bases from V and 5 bases from J, with 7 bases in between. The CDR3 spans 12 residues. Germline loops: CDR1 GTSNPN, CDR2 SVGIG (reference sequence).

This clonotype was counted ten times or more. One junction end does not reproduce the germline sequence, and a read error may be involved. The gene calls are TRBV12-3 or TRBV12-4 and TRBJ2-1; D possibly corresponds to TRBD1 (6 bases). The CDR3 is 11 residues long. In DNA form, the CDR3 reads TGTGCCAGCAGCTTAGGGGGTGAGCAGTTCTTC. Protein: CASSLGGEQFF.

The chain couples TRBV20-1 to TRBJ1-1, with D possibly being TRBD1 (6 bases). Per the germline V gene, CDR1 is DFQATT and CDR2 is SNEGSKA (reference sequence). V was clipped by 4 bases and J by 0 bases, with 15 bases between them. The CDR3 runs 15 residues. CDR3 residues: CSATQFGQMNTEAFF. The CDR3 nucleotides are TGCAGTGCTACCCAATTCGGACAGATGAACACTGAAGCTTTCTTT.

This clonotype was observed many times. V gene TRBV24-1 combines with J gene TRBJ2-7, with 7 bases fitting TRBD2. The junction had 0 bases not matched to a gene; V was cut back by 5 bases and J by 3 bases. The CDR3 consists of 12 residues. The germline V gene has CDR1 KGHDR and CDR2 SFDVKD. CDR3 amino acids: CATSGGGYEQYF. DNA of the CDR3: TGTGCCACCAGTGGGGGGGGCTACGAGCAGTACTTC.

This clonotype was counted many times. This chain uses TRBV11-2 with TRBJ2-3; 7 bases are shared with TRBD1. Germline V gene lookup returns CDR1 SGHAT and CDR2 FQNNGV. After removal of 5 bases from V and 6 bases from J, the junction contained 11 bases not matched to a gene. The CDR3 consists of 15 residues. The CDR3 sequence is CASSQGEQRGDTQYF. DNA for the CDR3: TGTGCCAGCAGCCAGGGGGAGCAACGCGGGGATACGCAGTATTTT.

This clonotype was detected a few times. The chain uses TRBV27 and TRBJ1-5; no clear D gene. The V end was cut by 8 bases, the J end by 0 bases, with 11 bases between. Germline V gene data show CDR1 as MNHEY and CDR2 as SMNVEV (reference sequence). The CDR3 is made up of 14 amino acids. CDR3 DNA sequence: TGTGCCAGCGGAGACGTTAATAGCAATCAGCCCCAGCATTTT. Its translation: CASGDVNSNQPQHF.

Many counts were recorded for this clonotype. The rearrangement links TRBV6-1 to TRBJ1-4; 9 nucleotides align to TRBD1. Germline V gives CDR1 MNHNS, CDR2 SASEGT. Trimming removed 0 bases from V and 7 bases from J; junction bases left unmatched: 3. CDR3 length equals 15 residues. CDR3: CASSEADRGSEKLFF. The DNA of the CDR3 is TGTGCCAGCAGTGAAGCAGACAGGGGGAGTGAAAAACTGTTTTTT.

This clonotype was detected many times. The V gene is TRBV7-2, the J gene TRBJ2-1; unclear D gene. Germline lookup yields CDR1 SGHTA and CDR2 FQGNSA. V shed 5 bases and J shed 6 bases, with 11 bases lying between them. This CDR3 comprises 13 residues. The CDR3: CASSPTRSNEQFF. The CDR3 coding sequence is TGTGCCAGCAGCCCTACCCGTAGCAATGAGCAGTTCTTC.

This clonotype was recorded at least ten times. J is TRBJ1-2 and V is TRBV9, with 12 positions matching TRBD1. The V gene end was trimmed by 2 bases and the J gene end by 8 bases; junction bases not matched to a gene: 7. The CDR3 consists of 15 residues. CDR1 and CDR2 from the germline V gene are SGDLS and YYNGEE. The CDR3 region has the DNA TGTGCCAGCAGCGTCTCCGGGACAGGGGGCAGGGGCTACACCTTC. Translation gives CASSVSGTGGRGYTF.

In its sample, this clonotype was seen many times. DNA of the CDR3: TGCGCCAGCAGCCAACGCGTAGAAACGACCTACGAGCAGTACTTC. Amino acid sequence: CASSQRVETTYEQYF. The rearrangement links TRBV4-1 to TRBJ2-7; no clear D gene. The length of the CDR3 is 15 residues. V was pared by 2 bases and J by 2 bases, with 13 bases between. Germline values: CDR1 MGHRA, CDR2 YSYEKL.

This clonotype was counted only a few times. The genes are TRBV20-1 and TRBJ2-3; 8 bases align to TRBD1. Germline-derived CDR1 and CDR2 are DFQATT and SNEGSKA (reference sequence). V shed 0 bases and J 2 bases; nucleotides not matched to a gene: 7. The CDR3 length is 16 residues. The CDR3 nucleotides read TGCAGTGCTAGAGATCGGGTCAGGGGGCTCACAGATACGCAGTATTTT. As protein: CSARDRVRGLTDTQYF.

This clonotype was seen at least ten times. The CDR3 DNA sequence: TGTGCCAGCAGCTCGCTAGGGGACGGGGATGAAAAACTGTTTTTT. This sequence encodes CASSSLGDGDEKLFF. The chain recombines TRBV7-9 with TRBJ1-4, with D tentatively TRBD1 (5 bases). CDR1 is SEHNR and CDR2 is FQNEAQ in the germline V gene (reference sequence). This CDR3 comprises 15 residues. V was shortened by 4 bases and J by 6 bases, with 15 bases between the two germline ends.

This clonotype was seen many times. The chain is built from TRBV9 and TRBJ2-1; D is ambiguous. Germline assignment: CDR1 SGDLS and CDR2 YYNGEE. Trimming left V 0 bases short and J 0 bases short, with 10 bases between. The CDR3 covers 16 residues. The CDR3 reads CASSVDYSSSYNEQFF. The CDR3 nucleotides read TGTGCCAGCAGCGTAGATTACTCCAGCTCCTACAATGAGCAGTTCTTC.

This clonotype appeared many times. The genes are TRBV5-1 and TRBJ2-2; perhaps TRBD1 as D (6 bases). V shed 1 base and J shed 0 bases, with 19 bases lying between them. CDR1 is SGHRS and CDR2 is YFSETQ in the germline V gene. The CDR3 has 19 amino acids. The DNA for the CDR3 is TGCGCCAGCAGCTTGATTCGGCCAGGGAAGGGGGCGAACACCGGGGAGCTGTTTTTT. Residues: CASSLIRPGKGANTGELFF.

This clonotype was seen at least ten times. The DNA of the CDR3 is TGTGCCAGCAGCTTAGTTTATAGGGCCCACGAGCAGTACTTC. This codes for CASSLVYRAHEQYF. This chain links TRBV7-7 with TRBJ2-7; D ambiguous. V dropped 1 base and J dropped 5 bases, with 12 bases sitting between them. CDR3 length: 14 residues. In germline, CDR1 is SSHAT, CDR2 FNYEAQ (reference sequence). The full variable domain, with the rest looked up from reference TRBV7-7 and TRBJ2-7, is GAGVSQSPRYKVTKRGQDVTLRCDPISSHATLYWYQQALGQGPEFLTYFNYEAQPDKSGLPSDRFSAERPEGSISTLTIQRTEQRDSAMYRCASSLVYRAHEQYFGPGTRLTVT.

There are many counts of this clonotype. The chain joins TRBV5-1 to TRBJ2-1, with D hard to call. Trimming pared 1 base from V and 0 bases from J, leaving 14 bases between. The CDR3 sequence is 17 residues long. CDR1 and CDR2 from the germline V gene are SGHRS and YFSETQ. This chain's CDR3 is CASSLSVTLSSYNEQFF. CDR3 in DNA: TGCGCCAGCAGCTTGAGTGTGACTTTGAGCTCCTACAATGAGCAGTTCTTC.

This clonotype was recorded many times. One end of the junction varies from germline; a read error may be responsible. The chain carries TRBV11-2 and TRBJ2-5, with 10 bases identical to TRBD2. The germline V gene encodes CDR1 SGHAT and CDR2 FQNNGV. This CDR3 contains 17 residues. CDR3 region: CASSLGGLAGVGETQYF. The DNA of the CDR3 is TGTGCCAGCAGTTTAGGGGGTCTAGCGGGGGTGGGGGAGACCCAGTACTTC.

The sample holds a few counts of this clonotype. The chain links TRBV28 to TRBJ1-6; TRBD1 matches at 9 bases. Germline V gene data show CDR1 as MDHEN and CDR2 as SYDVKM. This CDR3 has 15 amino acids. Trimming at V came to 5 bases and at J to 14 bases, leaving 13 bases not matched to a gene. CDR3 DNA sequence: TGTGCCAGCAGTCTCCCGGGACAGGGTTTTAGAACCCTCCACTTT. Protein sequence: CASSLPGQGFRTLHF.

This clonotype was picked up a small number of times. The gene calls are TRBV5-4 and TRBJ1-1, with 8 bases lining up with TRBD1. The CDR3 covers 17 residues. The junction had 12 bases not matched to a gene; V was cut back by 4 bases and J by 1 base. Germline CDR1 and CDR2: SGHNT and YYREEE (reference sequence). CDR3 in amino acids: CASSMTGDLQANTEAFF. DNA of the CDR3: TGTGCCAGCAGCATGACAGGGGATCTCCAGGCGAACACTGAAGCTTTCTTT.

The table lists this clonotype with many counts. The gene calls are TRBV10-3 and TRBJ2-3; 8 positions match TRBD2. V trimming: 11 bases; J trimming: 2 bases; junction bases outside the gene matches: 9. Per the germline V gene, CDR1 is ENHRY and CDR2 is SYGVKD. This CDR3 comprises 14 residues. CDR3 protein: CASERERNTDTQYF. CDR3 sequence (DNA): TGTGCCTCCGAGCGGGAGCGGAACACAGATACGCAGTATTTT.

At least ten counts were recorded for this clonotype. The rearrangement uses TRBV9 and TRBJ2-5; tentative D call: TRBD1 (7 bases). The CDR3 sequence is 14 residues long. With 0 bases removed from V and 7 bases from J, the gap between germline ends came to 13 bases. Germline loops: CDR1 SGDLS, CDR2 YYNGEE. The CDR3 sequence is CASSVGQGGGTQYF. In DNA form, the CDR3 reads TGTGCCAGCAGCGTAGGCCAGGGGGGTGGGACCCAGTACTTC.